What follows are 6 T cell receptor beta chains derived from one specimen sequenced in a study of blood T cells in healthy people across ages. For the second PCR, which ran for roughly 6 to 12 cycles, a sample-barcoded 5' primer and a J-beta primer mix were used. In TCRdb, the 5' RACE reads were re-called with MiXCR into one record per CDR3 protein. The sample records about 1.8 million distinct CDR3 sequences, just under 50% being singletons. The sample taken for sequencing was blood. These TCRs come from a woman aged 40 to 50 in good health.

The sample holds a few counts of this clonotype. V is TRBV27 and J is TRBJ2-7; 10 nucleotides match TRBD1. There are 15 residues in the CDR3. The V gene's germline CDR1 is MNHEY and CDR2 SMNVEV (reference sequence). V shed 6 bases and J 1 base; nucleotides not matched to a gene: 6. CDR3 sequence: CASRETGGGSYEQYF. CDR3 sequence (DNA): TGTGCCAGCAGAGAGACAGGGGGCGGTTCCTACGAGCAGTACTTC.

As DNA, the CDR3 is TGTGCCAGCAGTTACTTACCGCAGCGGGGGCCGGGAGAGACCCAGTACTTC. Amino acid sequence: CASSYLPQRGPGETQYF. This sequence joins TRBV6-2 or TRBV6-3 and TRBJ2-5, with 8 positions matching TRBD2. Trimming took 1 base from V and 4 from J; bases not matched to a gene: 11. The length of the CDR3 is 17 residues. The germline CDR1 and CDR2 sequences are MNHEY and SVGEGT.

A remark on this clonotype: A much bigger clone sits one base away, suggesting this may be a read error. Written as DNA, the CDR3 is TGTGCCAACAGCTTAGCGACAGGGTTAGAGACCCAGTACTTC. Translated, it gives CANSLATGLETQYF. This chain links TRBV7-2 with TRBJ2-5; 7 bases map to TRBD1. CDR3 length equals 14 residues. Germline lookup yields CDR1 SGHTA and CDR2 FQGNSA.

A single count supports this clonotype. The chain is built from TRBV24-1 and TRBJ2-3, with TRBD2 identical over 11 bases. The length of the CDR3 is 16 residues. Per the germline V gene, CDR1 is KGHDR and CDR2 is SFDVKD. V trimming: 5 bases; J trimming: 2 bases; junction bases outside the gene matches: 5. This CDR3 is CATSAPSGGHTDTQYF. The CDR3 DNA is TGTGCCACCAGTGCCCCTAGCGGGGGGCACACAGATACGCAGTATTTT.

This clonotype was observed a few times. The J gene is TRBJ2-5, the V gene TRBV6-2 or TRBV6-3; 8 bases are shared with TRBD1. The CDR3 totals 16 residues. CDR1 is MNHEY and CDR2 is SVGEGT in the germline V gene. The V and J ends lost 1 base and 3 bases, in that order; junction bases with no gene match: 7. The CDR3 nucleotides are TGTGCCAGCAGTTACTTCTGGACAGGGAACGAAGAGACCCAGTACTTC. Protein: CASSYFWTGNEETQYF.

The chain links TRBV6-5 to TRBJ2-1, with TRBD1 matching over 12 bases. Germline trimming cut 2 bases from V and 8 bases from J; bases unmatched to any gene: 7. This CDR3 is built from 16 residues. Germline CDR1 MNHEY, CDR2 SVGAGI. CDR3 DNA sequence: TGTGCCAGCAGTTACCTCGCGGGACAGGGGGCGGATGAGCAGTTCTTC. It translates to CASSYLAGQGADEQFF.